Listed here are 19 T cell receptor beta chains from one sample, sequenced in a study of siplizumab effects on memory and regulatory T cells (dated by TCRdb to 2018 to 2020). Libraries were built with the immunoSEQ multiplex PCR assay. In its TCRdb copy, this immuneACCESS table keeps in-frame sequences only and misses some clones. Where compared with another copy, unresolved V genes explain less than half of these, and the others have no known cause. The sample table contains roughly 120,000 clones; only one count was recorded for less than 95% of them. Around 1.5% of the sample is held by the ten biggest clonotypes. Input material: non-Treg CD4+ T cells sorted from blood. The intended sense of this specimen's cell subset or site label: FACS-sorted unstimulated CD4+ non-regulatory T cells. Receptors were obtained from a human donor in good health.

The chain employs TRBV7-8 and TRBJ2-1; D call uncertain. The V gene's germline CDR1 is SGHVS and CDR2 FQNEAQ. Trimming took 1 base from V and 6 from J, leaving 7 bases between them. The CDR3 is 13 residues long. The CDR3 reads CASSLGDTNEQFF. DNA of the CDR3: TGTGCCAGCAGCTTAGGGGATACCAATGAGCAGTTCTTC.

This chain connects TRBV5-1 to TRBJ1-1, with 7 bases fitting TRBD1. The CDR3 is made up of 13 amino acids. Losses at the gene ends were 4 bases for V and 4 bases for J; bases not matched to a gene: 4. Per the germline V gene, CDR1 is SGHRS and CDR2 is YFSETQ. The CDR3: CASSPGQLTEAFF. CDR3 DNA: TGCGCCAGCAGCCCGGGACAGCTCACTGAAGCTTTCTTT.

The rearrangement links TRBV5-6 to TRBJ2-7, with no clear D. Germline V gives CDR1 SGHDT, CDR2 YYEEEE. The CDR3 has 11 residues. V gave up 3 bases and J gave up 6 bases, with 7 bases separating them. The CDR3 here is CASSSLSEQYF. Here the CDR3 DNA reads TGTGCCAGCAGCTCCCTTAGCGAGCAGTACTTC.

This chain uses TRBV10-2 with TRBJ2-2, with D possibly being TRBD2 (6 bases). V dropped 7 bases and J dropped 0 bases, with 12 bases sitting between them. The V gene's germline CDR1 is WSHSY and CDR2 SAAADI. This CDR3 has 15 residues. In DNA, the CDR3 is TGCGCCAGCACCCCCTTAGCGGCGAACACCGGGGAGCTGTTTTTT. Translation: CASTPLAANTGELFF.

This clone was seen once. J is TRBJ1-5 and V is TRBV5-1; 8 nucleotides align to TRBD1. Germline V gene sequence: CDR1 SGHRS, CDR2 YFSETQ. The CDR3 length is 15 residues. With V trimmed by 2 bases and J by 7 bases, 8 bases remained unmatched. The CDR3 DNA reads TGCGCCAGCAGCTTAACGACAGGGGTAGACCAGCCCCAGCATTTT. Translated: CASSLTTGVDQPQHF.

The chain employs TRBV6-6 and TRBJ2-1; either TRBD1 or TRBD2 may supply D (5 bases each). This CDR3 has 14 amino acids. Germline assignment: CDR1 MNHNY and CDR2 SVGAGI (reference sequence). V lost 9 bases, J lost 7 bases, and 19 bases lay in between. The CDR3 DNA sequence: TGTGCCAGTTTTAGGACCCCAGGGAGAAATGAGCAGTTCTTC. Translated: CASFRTPGRNEQFF.

The chain has TRBV6-5 and TRBJ1-5, with D unclear. Germline values: CDR1 MNHEY, CDR2 SVGAGI. The CDR3 runs to 13 residues. Trimming pared 2 bases from V and 3 bases from J, leaving 5 bases between. CDR3 in amino acids: CASSYSYNQPQHF. The CDR3 coding sequence is TGTGCCAGCAGTTACAGTTACAATCAGCCCCAGCATTTT.

CDR3 protein: CASSPGQGISYEQYF. The CDR3 nucleotides are TGCGCCAGCAGCCCTGGACAGGGAATCTCCTACGAGCAGTACTTC. The chain employs TRBV5-1 and TRBJ2-7; 8 nucleotides match TRBD1. The germline CDR1 and CDR2 sequences are SGHRS and YFSETQ. CDR3 length: 15 residues. Unmatched junction bases numbered 6, after V lost 4 bases and J lost 0 bases.

The genes are TRBV7-9 and TRBJ2-1; tentative D call: TRBD1 (6 bases). Between the trimmed V and J ends, which lost 2 bases and 2 bases, there was a span of 13 bases. Germline lookup yields CDR1 SEHNR and CDR2 FQNEAQ (reference sequence). The CDR3 has 16 residues. The CDR3 region is CASSLNRALTYNEQFF. The CDR3, as DNA: TGTGCCAGCAGCTTAAACAGGGCCCTTACCTACAATGAGCAGTTCTTC.

The J gene is TRBJ1-5, the V gene TRBV12-5, with D possibly TRBD1 on 6 matching bases. This CDR3 has 13 amino acids. Germline CDR1 LGHNT, CDR2 FRNRAP. V gave up 6 bases and J gave up 5 bases, with 11 bases separating them. The CDR3 loop reads CASGGDNHQPQHF. In nucleotides, the CDR3 is TGTGCTAGTGGGGGGGACAATCATCAGCCCCAGCATTTT.

V is TRBV9 and J is TRBJ1-3, with D perhaps TRBD1 (5 bases). Germline CDR1 reads SGDLS; CDR2 reads YYNGEE. The CDR3 runs 16 residues. The ends were cut back, 5 bases at V and 0 bases at J, with 15 bases in the middle. The CDR3 DNA follows: TGTGCCAGCAGAGGCGGGGGTCTCAACTCTGGAAACACCATATATTTT. It encodes CASRGGGLNSGNTIYF.

The chain links TRBV7-3 to TRBJ1-3; 8 bases align to TRBD1. CDR3 size: 16 residues. CDR1 is SGHTA, CDR2 FQGTGA, per germline. The V gene end was trimmed by 5 bases and the J gene end by 2 bases; junction bases not matched to a gene: 8. In DNA form, the CDR3 reads TGTGCCAGCAGCCTAGGGGGGACAGGAGCTGGAAACACCATATATTTT. Protein: CASSLGGTGAGNTIYF.

This clone has just one count. The chain is built from TRBV5-4 and TRBJ2-1; no clear D. The V end was cut by 2 bases, the J end by 2 bases, with 11 bases between. The CDR3 consists of 15 residues. Germline CDR1 reads SGHNT; CDR2 reads YYREEE (reference sequence). CDR3 amino acids: CASSFGDTTYNEQFF. CDR3 DNA: TGTGCCAGCAGCTTCGGAGACACTACCTACAATGAGCAGTTCTTC.

This clone was observed a handful of times. The J gene is TRBJ2-1, the V gene TRBV11-3; no definite D call. This CDR3 comprises 13 residues. Germline V lookup: CDR1 SGHNT, CDR2 YENEEA. The V end was cut by 1 base, the J end by 6 bases, with 7 bases between. The chain's CDR3 is CASSLGISNEQFF. DNA of the CDR3: TGTGCCAGCAGCTTAGGGATTAGCAATGAGCAGTTCTTC. Complete variable domain (other parts from reference TRBV11-3 and TRBJ2-1): EAGVVQSPRYKIIEKKQPVAFWCNPISGHNTLYWYLQNLGQGPELLIRYENEEAVDDSQLPKDRFSAERLKGVDSTLKIQPAELGDSAVYLCASSLGISNEQFFGPGTRLTVL.

The chain carries TRBV19 and TRBJ1-2; weak D call: TRBD1 (5 bases). There are 15 residues in the CDR3. Germline loops: CDR1 LNHDA, CDR2 SQIVND (reference sequence). V was clipped by 3 bases and J by 0 bases, with 11 bases between them. CDR3 protein: CASSMVGGPNYGYTF. CDR3 in DNA: TGTGCCAGTAGTATGGTGGGGGGTCCTAACTATGGCTACACCTTC.

The genes are TRBV7-3 and TRBJ2-3, with D perhaps matching TRBD1 or TRBD2 (5 bases each). Germline V CDR1 and CDR2: SGHTA, FQGTGA. The V and J ends lost 2 bases and 1 base respectively, with 10 bases between them. The CDR3 totals 15 residues. CDR3 sequence reads: CASSLEGRGTDTQYF. Here the CDR3 DNA reads TGTGCCAGCAGCTTAGAGGGACGAGGCACAGATACGCAGTATTTT.

The chain links TRBV5-1 to TRBJ2-1; 8 nucleotides align to TRBD2. CDR3 size: 18 residues. Trimming at V came to 0 bases and at J to 1 base, leaving 9 bases not matched to a gene. Germline V gene lookup returns CDR1 SGHRS and CDR2 YFSETQ. Written as DNA, the CDR3 is TGCGCCAGCAGCTTGGCCGGGAGGGCGGGAGGATCCTACAATGAGCAGTTCTTC. Amino acids: CASSLAGRAGGSYNEQFF. Drawing the rest from reference TRBV5-1 and TRBJ2-1, the complete variable domain is KAGVTQTPRYLIKTRGQQVTLSCSPISGHRSVSWYQQTPGQGLQFLFEYFSETQRNKGNFPGRFSGRQFSNSRSEMNVSTLELGDSALYLCASSLAGRAGGSYNEQFFGPGTRLTVL.

This clone was counted once. This chain uses TRBV5-1 with TRBJ2-7, with 8 bases that match TRBD2. Per germline, CDR1 SGHRS and CDR2 YFSETQ. After removal of 1 base from V and 5 bases from J, the junction contained 8 bases not matched to a gene. This CDR3 region has 15 residues. The CDR3 DNA is TGCGCCAGCAGCTTGAACGGGGGGGCCGGTAACGAGCAGTACTTC. This gives the protein CASSLNGGAGNEQYF.

V and J are TRBV2 and TRBJ2-7; D remains unclear. The CDR3 spans 11 residues. Germline CDR1 SNHLY, CDR2 FYNNEI. Trimming removed 6 bases at V and 10 bases at J, with 13 bases between. The CDR3 coding sequence is TGTGCCAGCAGATATCAAGAACGACAGTACTTC. It codes for CASRYQERQYF. The full variable domain, rest sourced from reference TRBV2 and TRBJ2-7, is EPEVTQTPSHQVTQMGQEVILRCVPISNHLYFYWYRQILGQKVEFLVSFYNNEISEKSEIFDDQFSVERPDGSNFTLKIRSTKLEDSAMYFCASRYQERQYFGPGTRLTVT.